Listed here are 12 T cell receptor beta chains from one sample, sequenced in a study of Ad26.COV2.S vaccination and SARS-CoV-2 variants. Sequencing used immunoSEQ multiplex PCR; TCRdb keeps in-frame clones, though not all of them. The repertoire includes approximately 140,000 clones, 80% to 90% of them detected once, and around 5% sits in the top ten. The sample in question was peripheral blood, obtained after recovery from COVID-19. All receptors come from a human donor who had recovered from COVID-19.

V is TRBV30 and J is TRBJ2-5; the D gene is possibly TRBD1 (5 bases). The ends were cut back, 0 bases at V and 5 bases at J, with 16 bases in the middle. Germline V gene lookup returns CDR1 GTSNPN and CDR2 SVGIG (reference sequence). CDR3 length equals 15 residues. The CDR3 sequence: CAWSVPGALGETQYF. The CDR3 DNA follows: TGTGCCTGGAGTGTCCCTGGGGCCCTTGGGGAGACCCAGTACTTC.

The V call is TRBV6-5, the J call TRBJ2-3; 8 positions match TRBD2. Germline loops: CDR1 MNHEY, CDR2 SVGAGI. This CDR3 spans 14 amino acids. V was pared by 2 bases and J by 5 bases, with 3 bases of the junction left unmatched. CDR3 loop: CASSYRGGVDTQYF. CDR3 DNA sequence: TGTGCCAGCAGTTACCGGGGGGGGGTAGATACGCAGTATTTT.

The chain uses TRBV5-4 and TRBJ2-2, with D unclear. V was clipped by 4 bases and J by 2 bases, with 9 bases between them. The germline V gene encodes CDR1 SGHNT and CDR2 YYREEE (reference sequence). The CDR3 consists of 14 residues. CDR3 nucleotide sequence: TGTGCCAGCAGCAGTGAACTAAACACCGGGGAGCTGTTTTTT. Residues: CASSSELNTGELFF.

The chain joins TRBV4-1 to TRBJ1-4; possible D gene TRBD1, 6 bases. The CDR3 runs 11 residues. CDR1 is MGHRA, CDR2 YSYEKL, per germline. The V gene lost 11 bases and the J gene lost 4 bases, with 8 bases spanning the gap. This CDR3 reads CAGGSNEKLFF. CDR3 nucleotides: TGCGCCGGGGGCAGTAATGAAAAACTGTTTTTT.

The rearrangement links TRBV28 to TRBJ1-1; D might be TRBD1 (5 bases). The germline V gene encodes CDR1 MDHEN and CDR2 SYDVKM. The CDR3 loop spans 13 amino acids. Trimming took 8 bases from V and 3 from J, leaving 13 bases between them. The CDR3 reads CASAGTGYTEAFF. The CDR3 DNA sequence: TGTGCCAGCGCCGGGACCGGATACACTGAAGCTTTCTTT.

This clone showed up just a few times. Compared with germline, one end of the junction differs, possibly owing to a read error. V usage is TRBV5-1 and J usage is TRBJ2-7; 10 bases line up with TRBD1. CDR1 is SGHRS and CDR2 is YFSETQ in the germline V gene. The CDR3 runs 15 residues. CDR3 nucleotides: TGCGCCAGCAGCTTGCAGGGACAGGGGTCCTCCGAGCAGTACTTC. It is translated as CASSLQGQGSSEQYF.

V usage is TRBV5-5 and J usage is TRBJ1-5; D is undetermined. Germline CDR1 and CDR2: SGHKS and YYEKEE (reference sequence). CDR3 length: 15 residues. V gave up 3 bases and J gave up 4 bases, with 14 bases separating them. CDR3 nucleotide sequence: TGTGCCAGCAGCTCGTCGGTAGGCCGGAATCAGCCCCAGCATTTT. It translates to CASSSSVGRNQPQHF.

The chain combines TRBV4-1 with TRBJ1-2; D not resolved. Trimming took off 4 bases at V and 4 bases at J, with 16 bases between the two ends. The germline CDR1 and CDR2 sequences are MGHRA and YSYEKL. This CDR3 has 15 amino acids. CDR3 nucleotides: TGCGCCAGCAGCCCCCATGGGATAGGTAGCTATGGCTACACCTTC. Protein product: CASSPHGIGSYGYTF.

The rearrangement joins TRBV7-2 to TRBJ1-1; perhaps TRBD1 as D (6 bases). The CDR3 extends over 14 amino acids. Trimming shortened V by 5 bases and J by 5 bases, and 15 bases separated the two germline ends. CDR1 is SGHTA and CDR2 is FQGNSA in the germline V gene. CDR3 nucleotide sequence: TGTGCCAGCAGCCCCCTTGGACAGACTACTGAAGCTTTCTTT. The encoded protein is CASSPLGQTTEAFF.

The gene calls are TRBV7-2 and TRBJ2-5; no clear D gene. Germline CDR1 SGHTA, CDR2 FQGNSA. This CDR3 region has 14 residues. Trimming stripped 1 base from V and 4 bases from J, with 10 bases between. The CDR3 is CASSLGTTLETQYF. CDR3 coding DNA: TGTGCCAGCAGCTTAGGTACAACGTTAGAGACCCAGTACTTC.

V and J are TRBV5-5 and TRBJ2-5, with D uncertain. V dropped 2 bases and J dropped 3 bases, with 8 bases sitting between them. CDR1 and CDR2 from the germline V gene are SGHKS and YYEKEE (reference sequence). The CDR3 is 13 residues long. This chain's CDR3 is CASSFGGEETQYF. The CDR3 bases are TGTGCCAGCAGCTTTGGTGGGGAAGAGACCCAGTACTTC.

This chain links TRBV6-6 with TRBJ1-5; D possibly corresponds to TRBD1 (5 bases). V was clipped by 2 bases and J by 1 base, with 6 bases between them. The V gene's germline CDR1 is MNHNY and CDR2 SVGAGI (reference sequence). This CDR3 has 14 residues. The CDR3 sequence is CASSYRDSNQPQHF. The CDR3 region has the DNA TGTGCCAGCAGTTACCGGGACAGCAATCAGCCCCAGCATTTT.